The clone carrying this T cell receptor (beta chain) was counted ten times or more. This record comes from a study of human T cells and chemical hapten exposure. TCRdb reanalysed the RACE reads using MiXCR and keeps one entry per CDR3 protein. The sample carries about 37,000 distinct CDR3 sequences, more than 6% recorded once. The V segment lost 5 bases and the J segment 0 bases; nucleotides outside the gene matches: 3. The germline V gene encodes CDR1 MNHEY and CDR2 SVGEGT. The CDR3 has 15 amino acids. As to time point: patch test 1, 2 weeks after DPC sensitization. Treatment denoted: therapeutic diphenylcyclopropenone sensitization with weekly scalp DPC. Researchers extracted total RNA from unfractionated whole blood.

The TCR was taken from a young woman with alopecia areata. Some clones in this sample may be carry-over from other donors' samples. The chain combines TRBV6-2 or TRBV6-3 with TRBJ2-3; 9 positions match TRBD1. Sequenced here: whole blood, sampled in connection with sensitization to the hapten diphenylcyclopropenone (DPC). CDR3 sequence (DNA): TGTGCCAGCAGTAGGGGACAGGGTAGCACAGATACGCAGTATTTT. Translation gives CASSRGQGSTDTQYF.